The T cell receptor beta chain described here comes from a study of cytomegalovirus exposure and HLA in healthy donors. PCR amplification relied on 60 Vbeta primers (plus 13 Jbeta primers). Sequenced by immunoSEQ multiplex PCR; TCRdb stores in-frame clones only, minus some. The sample includes fewer than 200,000 clones, 80% to 90% of them seen just once. The V end lost 2 bases, the J end lost 1 base, and 9 bases lay between the germline ends. This CDR3 contains 14 residues. From germline, CDR1 is MDHEN and CDR2 SYDVKM. The specimen sequenced was PBMCs. The chain combines TRBV28 with TRBJ2-7, with a tentative D call TRBD1 (5 bases). The sequence derives from a woman aged 18-29 years in good health and CMV-seronegative. The CDR3 protein is CASSLARVSYEQYF. CDR3 in DNA: TGTGCCAGCAGTTTAGCCAGGGTGTCCTACGAGCAGTACTTC.